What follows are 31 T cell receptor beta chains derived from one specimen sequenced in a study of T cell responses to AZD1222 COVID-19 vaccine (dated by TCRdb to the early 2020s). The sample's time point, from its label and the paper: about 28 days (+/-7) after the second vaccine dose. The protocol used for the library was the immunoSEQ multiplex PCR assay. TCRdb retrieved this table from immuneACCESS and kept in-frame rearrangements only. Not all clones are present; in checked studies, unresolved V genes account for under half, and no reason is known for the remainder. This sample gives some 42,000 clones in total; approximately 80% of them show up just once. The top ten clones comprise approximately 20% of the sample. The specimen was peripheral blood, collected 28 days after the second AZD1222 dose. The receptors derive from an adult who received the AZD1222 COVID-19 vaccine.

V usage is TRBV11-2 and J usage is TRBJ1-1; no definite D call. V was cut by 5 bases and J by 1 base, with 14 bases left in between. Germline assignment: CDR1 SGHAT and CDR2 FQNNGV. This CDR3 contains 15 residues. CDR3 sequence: CASSVGIRPNTEAFF. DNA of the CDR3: TGTGCCAGCAGCGTAGGCATACGCCCGAACACTGAAGCTTTCTTT.

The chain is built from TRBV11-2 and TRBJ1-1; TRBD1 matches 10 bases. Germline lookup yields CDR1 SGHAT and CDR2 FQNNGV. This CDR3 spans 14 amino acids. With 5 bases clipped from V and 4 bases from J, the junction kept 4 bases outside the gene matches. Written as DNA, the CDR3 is TGTGCCAGCAGCCGGGACAGGGGATTCACTGAAGCTTTCTTT. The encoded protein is CASSRDRGFTEAFF.

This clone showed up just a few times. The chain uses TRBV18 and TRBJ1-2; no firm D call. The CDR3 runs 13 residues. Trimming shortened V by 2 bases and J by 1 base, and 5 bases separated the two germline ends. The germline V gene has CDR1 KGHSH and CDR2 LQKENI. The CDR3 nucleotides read TGTGCCAGCTCACCAGTTGATAACTATGGCTACACCTTC. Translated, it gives CASSPVDNYGYTF.

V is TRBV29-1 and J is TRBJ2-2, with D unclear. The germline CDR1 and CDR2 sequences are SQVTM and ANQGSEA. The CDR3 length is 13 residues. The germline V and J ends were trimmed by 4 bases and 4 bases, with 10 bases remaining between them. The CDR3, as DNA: TGCAGCGTTGGATTAGGTGTCACCGGGGAGCTGTTTTTT. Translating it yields CSVGLGVTGELFF.

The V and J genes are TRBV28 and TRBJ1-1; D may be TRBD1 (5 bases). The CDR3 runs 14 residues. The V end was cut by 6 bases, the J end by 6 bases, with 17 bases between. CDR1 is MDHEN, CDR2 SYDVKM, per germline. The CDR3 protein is CASSHGGGRAEAFF. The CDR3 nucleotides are TGTGCCAGCAGCCACGGGGGGGGAAGGGCTGAAGCTTTCTTT. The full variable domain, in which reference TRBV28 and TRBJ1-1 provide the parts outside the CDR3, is DVKVTQSSRYLVKRTGEKVFLECVQDMDHENMFWYRQDPGLGLRLIYFSYDVKMKEKGDIPEGYSVSREKKERFSLILESASTNQTSMYLCASSHGGGRAEAFFGQGTRLTVV.

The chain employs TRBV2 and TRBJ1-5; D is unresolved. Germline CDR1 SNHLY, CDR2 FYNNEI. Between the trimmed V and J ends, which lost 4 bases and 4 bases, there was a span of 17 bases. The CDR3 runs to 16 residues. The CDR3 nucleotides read TGTGCCAGCAGTGTCCAGCCGGCCCCCGGGAATCAGCCCCAGCATTTT. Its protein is CASSVQPAPGNQPQHF.

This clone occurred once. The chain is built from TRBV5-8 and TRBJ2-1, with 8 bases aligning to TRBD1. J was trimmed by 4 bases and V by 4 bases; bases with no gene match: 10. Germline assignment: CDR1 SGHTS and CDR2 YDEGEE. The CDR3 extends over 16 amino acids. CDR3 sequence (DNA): TGTGCCAGCAGCATTCACAGGGGGGTTGATTACAATGAGCAGTTCTTC. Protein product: CASSIHRGVDYNEQFF.

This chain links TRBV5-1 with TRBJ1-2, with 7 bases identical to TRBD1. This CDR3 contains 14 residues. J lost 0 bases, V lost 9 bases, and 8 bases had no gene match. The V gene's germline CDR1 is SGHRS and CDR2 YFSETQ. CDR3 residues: CATGRGGPNYGYTF. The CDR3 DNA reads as TGCGCCACCGGAAGAGGGGGCCCTAACTATGGCTACACCTTC.

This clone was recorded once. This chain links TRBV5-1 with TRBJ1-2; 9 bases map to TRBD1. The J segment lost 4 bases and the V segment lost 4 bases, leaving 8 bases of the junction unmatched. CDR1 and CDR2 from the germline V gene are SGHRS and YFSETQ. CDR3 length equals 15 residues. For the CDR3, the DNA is TGCGCCAGCAGCCCCGGGACAGGGACCTTCTATGGCTACACCTTC. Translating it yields CASSPGTGTFYGYTF. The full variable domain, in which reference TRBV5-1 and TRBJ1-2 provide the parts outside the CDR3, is KAGVTQTPRYLIKTRGQQVTLSCSPISGHRSVSWYQQTPGQGLQFLFEYFSETQRNKGNFPGRFSGRQFSNSRSEMNVSTLELGDSALYLCASSPGTGTFYGYTFGSGTRLTVV.

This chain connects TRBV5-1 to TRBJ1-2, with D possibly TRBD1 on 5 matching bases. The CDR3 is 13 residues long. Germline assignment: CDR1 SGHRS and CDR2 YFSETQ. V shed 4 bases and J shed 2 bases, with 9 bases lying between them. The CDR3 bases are TGCGCCAGCAGCCCGGGACGGAACTATGGCTACACCTTC. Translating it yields CASSPGRNYGYTF.

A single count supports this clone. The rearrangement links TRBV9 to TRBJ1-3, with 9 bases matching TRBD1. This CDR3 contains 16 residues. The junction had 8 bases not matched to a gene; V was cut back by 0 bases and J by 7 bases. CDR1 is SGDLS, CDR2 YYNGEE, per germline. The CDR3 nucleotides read TGTGCCAGCAGCGTAGTGGACAGGGGAGGACGGAACACCATATATTTT. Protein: CASSVVDRGGRNTIYF.

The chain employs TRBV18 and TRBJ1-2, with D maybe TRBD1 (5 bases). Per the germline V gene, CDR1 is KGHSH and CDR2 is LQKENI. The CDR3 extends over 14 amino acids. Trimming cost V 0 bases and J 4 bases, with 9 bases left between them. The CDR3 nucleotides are TGTGCCAGCTCACCACCGGGGACCTCCTATGGCTACACCTTC. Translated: CASSPPGTSYGYTF.

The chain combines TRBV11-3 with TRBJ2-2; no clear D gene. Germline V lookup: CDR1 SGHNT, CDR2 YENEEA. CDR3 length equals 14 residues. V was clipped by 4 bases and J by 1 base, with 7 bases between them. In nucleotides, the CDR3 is TGTGCCAGCAGCTCGAGTGGGAACACCGGGGAGCTGTTTTTT. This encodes CASSSSGNTGELFF.

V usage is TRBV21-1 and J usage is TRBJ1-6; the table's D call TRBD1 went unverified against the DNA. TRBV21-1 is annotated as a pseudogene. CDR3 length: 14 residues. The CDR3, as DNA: TGTGCCAGCAGCACCAGGACAGAAGCTTCACCCCTCCACTTT. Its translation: CASSTRTEASPLHF.

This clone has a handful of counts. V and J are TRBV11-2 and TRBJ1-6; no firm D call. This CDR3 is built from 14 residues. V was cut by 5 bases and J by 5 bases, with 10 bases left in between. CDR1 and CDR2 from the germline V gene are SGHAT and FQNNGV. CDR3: CASSPVMDNSPLHF. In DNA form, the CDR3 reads TGTGCCAGCAGCCCAGTCATGGATAATTCACCCCTCCACTTT.

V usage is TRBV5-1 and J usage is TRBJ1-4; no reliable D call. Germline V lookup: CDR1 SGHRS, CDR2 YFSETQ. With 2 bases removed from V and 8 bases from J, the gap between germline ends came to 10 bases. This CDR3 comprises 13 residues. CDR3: CASSFGRKEKLFF. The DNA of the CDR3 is TGCGCCAGCAGCTTTGGACGAAAGGAAAAACTGTTTTTT.

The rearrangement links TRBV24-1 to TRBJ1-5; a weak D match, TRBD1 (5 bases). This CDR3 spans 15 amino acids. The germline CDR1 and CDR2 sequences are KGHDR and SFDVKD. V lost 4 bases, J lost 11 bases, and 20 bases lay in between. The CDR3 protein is CATSEAGLPTVSQHF. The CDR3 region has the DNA TGTGCCACCAGTGAAGCGGGACTTCCAACGGTATCCCAGCATTTT.

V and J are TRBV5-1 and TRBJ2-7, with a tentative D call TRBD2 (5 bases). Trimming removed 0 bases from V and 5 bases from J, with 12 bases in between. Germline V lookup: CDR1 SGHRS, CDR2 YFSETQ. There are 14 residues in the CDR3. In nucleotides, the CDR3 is TGCGCCAGCAGCTTGGCCCGGGGTTGGCACGAGCAGTACTTC. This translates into CASSLARGWHEQYF.

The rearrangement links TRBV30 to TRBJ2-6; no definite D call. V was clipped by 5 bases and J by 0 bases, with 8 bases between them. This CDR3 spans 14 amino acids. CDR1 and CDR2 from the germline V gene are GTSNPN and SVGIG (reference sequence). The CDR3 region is CAWGRYSGANVLTF. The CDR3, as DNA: TGTGCCTGGGGCAGGTACTCTGGGGCCAACGTCCTGACTTTC.

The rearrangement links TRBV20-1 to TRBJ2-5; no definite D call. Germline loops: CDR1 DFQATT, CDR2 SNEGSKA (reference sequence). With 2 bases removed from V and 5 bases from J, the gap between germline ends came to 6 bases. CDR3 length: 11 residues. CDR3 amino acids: CSARMGETQYF. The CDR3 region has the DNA TGCAGTGCTAGAATGGGCGAGACCCAGTACTTC.

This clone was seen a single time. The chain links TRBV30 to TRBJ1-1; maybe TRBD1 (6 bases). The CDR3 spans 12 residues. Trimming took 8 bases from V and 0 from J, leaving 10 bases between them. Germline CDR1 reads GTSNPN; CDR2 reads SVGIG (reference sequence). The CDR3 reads CARGQMNTEAFF. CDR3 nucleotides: TGTGCCCGAGGACAGATGAACACTGAAGCTTTCTTT.

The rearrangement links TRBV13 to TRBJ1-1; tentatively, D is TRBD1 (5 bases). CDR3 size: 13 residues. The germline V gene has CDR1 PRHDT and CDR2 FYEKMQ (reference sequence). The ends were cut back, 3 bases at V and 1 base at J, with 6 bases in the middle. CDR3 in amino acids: CASSFRGNTEAFF. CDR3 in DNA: TGTGCCAGCAGCTTTAGGGGGAACACTGAAGCTTTCTTT. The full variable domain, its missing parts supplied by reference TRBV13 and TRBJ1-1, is AAGVIQSPRHLIKEKRETATLKCYPIPRHDTVYWYQQGPGQDPQFLISFYEKMQSDKGSIPDRFSAQQFSDYHSELNMSSLELGDSALYFCASSFRGNTEAFFGQGTRLTVV.

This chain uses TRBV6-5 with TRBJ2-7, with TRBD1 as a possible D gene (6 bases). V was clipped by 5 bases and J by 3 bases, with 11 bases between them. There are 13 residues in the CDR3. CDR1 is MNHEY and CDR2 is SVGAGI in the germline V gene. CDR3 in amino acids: CASSRQEYYEQYF. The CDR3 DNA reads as TGTGCCAGCAGTCGACAGGAGTACTACGAGCAGTACTTC.

This chain's CDR3 is CASSLLGQGRGYTF. DNA for the CDR3: TGTGCCAGCAGCTTACTTGGACAGGGCCGGGGCTACACCTTC. V and J are TRBV11-2 and TRBJ1-2; 8 nucleotides agree with TRBD1. V lost 2 bases to trimming and J lost 8 bases; unmatched junction nucleotides: 7. The CDR3 runs 14 residues. The germline V gene has CDR1 SGHAT and CDR2 FQNNGV.

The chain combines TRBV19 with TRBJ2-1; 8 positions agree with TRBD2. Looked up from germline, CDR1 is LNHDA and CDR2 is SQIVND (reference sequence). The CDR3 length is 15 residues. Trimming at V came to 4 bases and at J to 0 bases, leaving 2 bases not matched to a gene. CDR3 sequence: CASSRRGGSYNEQFF. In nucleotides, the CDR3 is TGTGCCAGTAGTAGACGGGGGGGCTCCTACAATGAGCAGTTCTTC.

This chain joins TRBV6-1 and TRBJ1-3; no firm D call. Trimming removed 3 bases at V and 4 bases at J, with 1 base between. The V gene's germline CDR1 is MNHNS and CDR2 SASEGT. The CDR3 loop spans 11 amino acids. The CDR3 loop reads CASSEGNTIYF. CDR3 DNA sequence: TGTGCCAGCAGTGAGGGAAACACCATATATTTT.

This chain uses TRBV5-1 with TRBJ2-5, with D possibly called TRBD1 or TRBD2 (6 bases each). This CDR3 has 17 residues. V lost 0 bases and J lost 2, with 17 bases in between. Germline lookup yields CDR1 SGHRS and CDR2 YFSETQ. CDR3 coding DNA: TGCGCCAGCAGCTTGGCCGGTGGGGGGCCGGGGCAAGAGACCCAGTACTTC. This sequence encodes CASSLAGGGPGQETQYF.

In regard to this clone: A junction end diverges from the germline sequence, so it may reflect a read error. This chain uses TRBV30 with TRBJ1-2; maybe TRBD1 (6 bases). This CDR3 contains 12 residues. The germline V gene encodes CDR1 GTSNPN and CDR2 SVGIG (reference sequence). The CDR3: CARRTQGYGYTF. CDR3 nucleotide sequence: TGTGCCCGGAGGACACAGGGATATGGCTACACCTTC.

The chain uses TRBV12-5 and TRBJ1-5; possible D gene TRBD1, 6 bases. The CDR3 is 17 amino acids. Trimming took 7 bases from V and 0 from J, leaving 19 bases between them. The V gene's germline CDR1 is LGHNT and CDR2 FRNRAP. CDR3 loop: CASVIAIQGNSNQPQHF. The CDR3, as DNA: TGTGCTAGTGTCATTGCTATTCAGGGGAATAGCAATCAGCCCCAGCATTTT.

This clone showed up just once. This chain's CDR3 is CASTGQATPYEQYF. The CDR3 region has the DNA TGTGCCAGTACGGGACAGGCAACCCCCTACGAGCAGTACTTC. This chain connects TRBV18 to TRBJ2-7; TRBD1 agrees at 8 bases. This CDR3 has 14 residues. V dropped 9 bases and J dropped 2; count of bases not matched to a gene: 9. Looked up from germline, CDR1 is KGHSH and CDR2 is LQKENI.

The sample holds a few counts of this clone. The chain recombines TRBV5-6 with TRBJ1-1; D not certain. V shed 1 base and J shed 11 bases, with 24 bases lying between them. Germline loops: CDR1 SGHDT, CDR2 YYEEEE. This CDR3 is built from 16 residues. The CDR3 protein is CASSLWTVRLGGMAFF. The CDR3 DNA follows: TGTGCCAGCAGCTTGTGGACTGTGCGGTTGGGCGGAATGGCTTTCTTT.